The 28 T cell receptor beta chains below come from one sample, sequenced in a study of cytomegalovirus exposure and HLA in healthy donors. Clones were read by immunoSEQ multiplex PCR, and TCRdb kept only the in-frame ones, dropping some. The table lists over 150,000 clones, 75% to 95% of them singletons. What was sequenced was PBMCs. Receptor source: a woman in her late teens or twenties in good health and CMV-seropositive.

The chain is built from TRBV29-1 and TRBJ2-1, with a tentative D call TRBD2 (6 bases). The CDR3 has 13 amino acids. Germline CDR1 and CDR2: SQVTM and ANQGSEA. V gave up 6 bases and J gave up 9 bases, with 18 bases separating them. CDR3 nucleotides: TGCAGCGTCCTAGTTGGAGGGGCGGGTGAGCAGTTCTTC. Protein product: CSVLVGGAGEQFF.

The rearrangement uses TRBV28 and TRBJ2-5; 7 bases agree with TRBD2. There are 12 residues in the CDR3. Germline CDR1 reads MDHEN; CDR2 reads SYDVKM. With V trimmed by 5 bases and J by 6 bases, 3 bases remained unmatched. CDR3: CASSGRGKTQYF. Here the CDR3 DNA reads TGTGCCAGCAGTGGGAGGGGAAAGACCCAGTACTTC.

The V gene is TRBV5-4, the J gene TRBJ2-7; D unresolved. V lost 4 bases, J lost 0 bases, and 14 bases lay in between. The CDR3 is 15 amino acids. Germline assignment: CDR1 SGHNT and CDR2 YYREEE (reference sequence). The CDR3 loop is CASSQSAGNSYEQYF. The CDR3 DNA reads TGTGCCAGCAGCCAAAGCGCCGGAAACTCCTACGAGCAGTACTTC.

V is TRBV29-1 and J is TRBJ1-2; 11 bases match TRBD1. This CDR3 region has 13 residues. Germline values: CDR1 SQVTM, CDR2 ANQGSEA. V gave up 5 bases and J gave up 4 bases; unmatched junction bases: 3. As DNA, the CDR3 is TGCAGCGTTCCGGGACAGGGGGTCTATGGCTACACCTTC. Translating it yields CSVPGQGVYGYTF.

This clone was seen a handful of times. The chain uses TRBV6-5 and TRBJ2-7; 7 bases map to TRBD1. V was pared by 6 bases and J by 4 bases, with 3 bases of the junction left unmatched. In germline, CDR1 is MNHEY, CDR2 SVGAGI. This CDR3 is 12 amino acids long. Here the CDR3 DNA reads TGTGCCAGCAGAGGACAGGAATACGAGCAGTACTTC. Translation gives CASRGQEYEQYF.

The chain carries TRBV25-1 and TRBJ2-2; D unclear. The CDR3 covers 13 residues. From germline, CDR1 is MGHDK and CDR2 SYGVNS. V was clipped by 4 bases and J by 5 bases, with 8 bases between them. The CDR3 region is CASSGENTGELFF. The CDR3 bases are TGTGCCAGCAGTGGAGAAAATACCGGGGAGCTGTTTTTT.

This chain links TRBV7-2 with TRBJ1-4; TRBD1 agrees at 7 bases. J gave up 7 bases and V 1 base, and 6 bases lay outside the gene matches. The CDR3 has 15 residues. The germline V gene has CDR1 SGHTA and CDR2 FQGNSA. CDR3 nucleotides: TGTGCCAGCAGCTTAGGAGGCCCAGGGGGTGAAAAACTGTTTTTT. It codes for CASSLGGPGGEKLFF. The variable domain in full, with the rest retrieved from reference TRBV7-2 and TRBJ1-4, is GAGVSQSPSNKVTEKGKDVELRCDPISGHTALYWYRQSLGQGLEFLIYFQGNSAPDKSGLPSDRFSAERTGGSVSTLTIQRTQQEDSAVYLCASSLGGPGGEKLFFGSGTQLSVL.

The J gene is TRBJ2-2, the V gene TRBV30; maybe TRBD1 (5 bases). Trimming took off 0 bases at V and 6 bases at J, with 11 bases between the two ends. From germline, CDR1 is GTSNPN and CDR2 SVGIG (reference sequence). The CDR3 covers 14 residues. The CDR3 reads CAWSVLGAPGELFF. The CDR3 DNA follows: TGTGCCTGGAGTGTACTTGGGGCCCCCGGGGAGCTGTTTTTT.

The chain has TRBV28 and TRBJ2-7, with 9 bases matching TRBD1. This CDR3 contains 15 residues. The junction had 9 bases not matched to a gene; V was cut back by 4 bases and J by 5 bases. Germline V gene data show CDR1 as MDHEN and CDR2 as SYDVKM. CDR3 DNA: TGTGCCAGCAGTTCTACCGGGACAGGGTTTCACGAGCAGTACTTC. It yields the protein CASSSTGTGFHEQYF.

The V and J genes are TRBV6-4 and TRBJ2-2; D gene uncertain. The CDR3 totals 14 residues. The V gene's germline CDR1 is MRHNA and CDR2 SNTAGT. Trimming pared 6 bases from V and 2 bases from J, leaving 10 bases between. CDR3 sequence reads: CASRSTLNTGELFF. The CDR3, as DNA: TGTGCCAGCAGATCGACTCTCAACACCGGGGAGCTGTTTTTT.

The chain employs TRBV7-2 and TRBJ2-7, with 8 bases matching TRBD2. This CDR3 spans 14 amino acids. The junction had 7 bases not matched to a gene; V was cut back by 3 bases and J by 6 bases. From germline, CDR1 is SGHTA and CDR2 FQGNSA. The CDR3 is CASSLTAGGPEQYF. CDR3 coding DNA: TGTGCCAGCAGCTTGACCGCGGGGGGCCCCGAGCAGTACTTC. The variable domain in full, with the rest retrieved from reference TRBV7-2 and TRBJ2-7, is GAGVSQSPSNKVTEKGKDVELRCDPISGHTALYWYRQSLGQGLEFLIYFQGNSAPDKSGLPSDRFSAERTGGSVSTLTIQRTQQEDSAVYLCASSLTAGGPEQYFGPGTRLTVT.

The rearrangement joins TRBV5-6 to TRBJ1-1; the D is unclear. The germline gives CDR1 SGHDT, CDR2 YYEEEE. V was shortened by 1 base and J by 5 bases, with 6 bases between the two germline ends. There are 12 residues in the CDR3. The CDR3 loop is CASSLTATEAFF. The CDR3 nucleotides read TGTGCCAGCAGCTTGACTGCGACTGAAGCTTTCTTT. The whole variable domain, remainder taken from reference TRBV5-6 and TRBJ1-1, is DAGVTQSPTHLIKTRGQQVTLRCSPKSGHDTVSWYQQALGQGPQFIFQYYEEEERQRGNFPDRFSGHQFPNYSSELNVNALLLGDSALYLCASSLTATEAFFGQGTRLTVV.

The V gene is TRBV5-5, the J gene TRBJ1-1; unclear D gene. Trimming removed 0 bases from V and 2 bases from J, with 8 bases in between. Germline CDR1 reads SGHKS; CDR2 reads YYEKEE (reference sequence). This CDR3 is 14 amino acids long. The CDR3 protein is CASSLATVNTEAFF. DNA for the CDR3: TGTGCCAGCAGCTTGGCAACAGTAAACACTGAAGCTTTCTTT.

V usage is TRBV7-6 and J usage is TRBJ2-1; 9 nucleotides line up with TRBD1. V shed 5 bases, J shed 2 bases, and the junction held 7 bases outside the gene matches. The CDR3 loop spans 16 amino acids. The germline gives CDR1 SGHVS, CDR2 FNYEAQ. DNA for the CDR3: TGTGCCAGCAGCCAGACGTGGACAGGGGCCTACAATGAGCAGTTCTTC. Translated, it gives CASSQTWTGAYNEQFF.

The V and J genes are TRBV5-1 and TRBJ1-2; no reliable D call. The CDR3 sequence is 13 residues long. Germline CDR1 reads SGHRS; CDR2 reads YFSETQ. V lost 2 bases to trimming and J lost 4 bases, with 9 bases between them. CDR3: CASSFGEIYGYTF. CDR3 nucleotides: TGCGCCAGCAGCTTTGGAGAAATCTATGGCTACACCTTC.

This chain joins TRBV6-6 and TRBJ2-1; 11 bases fit TRBD1. From germline, CDR1 is MNHNY and CDR2 SVGAGI (reference sequence). The J segment lost 4 bases and the V segment lost 5 bases, leaving 4 bases of the junction unmatched. This CDR3 contains 15 residues. CDR3 in DNA: TGTGCCAGCAGTACCCGGGACAGGGGGTACAATGAGCAGTTCTTC. It is translated as CASSTRDRGYNEQFF.

The CDR3: CASSIRGQPSTDTQYF. The CDR3 nucleotides read TGTGCCAGTAGTATCCGGGGACAGCCTAGCACAGATACGCAGTATTTT. V gene TRBV19 combines with J gene TRBJ2-3, with 7 bases identical to TRBD1. CDR1 is LNHDA, CDR2 SQIVND, per germline (reference sequence). The CDR3 covers 16 residues. V lost 3 bases and J lost 0; bases outside the gene matches: 6.

Only one count was recorded for this clone. This chain joins TRBV9 and TRBJ1-4; the match to TRBD1 covers 7 bases. The CDR3 loop spans 13 amino acids. Per germline, CDR1 SGDLS and CDR2 YYNGEE. The V gene end was trimmed by 4 bases and the J gene end by 10 bases; junction bases not matched to a gene: 7. Written as DNA, the CDR3 is TGTGCCAGCAGCTCGACAGGGAATCGAAAACTGTTTTTT. Residues: CASSSTGNRKLFF.

DNA of the CDR3: TGTGCCTGGAGTTCGGGGGTTTCTGGAAACACCATATATTTT. Its protein is CAWSSGVSGNTIYF. V is TRBV30 and J is TRBJ1-3; a possible D gene is TRBD1 (5 bases). V was trimmed by 2 bases and J by 1 base, leaving 9 bases between them. The germline CDR1 and CDR2 sequences are GTSNPN and SVGIG (reference sequence). The CDR3 is made up of 14 amino acids. The full variable domain, completed using reference TRBV30 and TRBJ1-3, is SQTIHQWPATLVQPVGSPLSLECTVEGTSNPNLYWYRQAAGRGLQLLFYSVGIGQISSEVPQNLSASRPQDRQFILSSKKLLLSDSGFYLCAWSSGVSGNTIYFGEGSWLTVV.

The rearrangement links TRBV29-1 to TRBJ2-3; 12 bases map to TRBD2. J lost 3 bases, V lost 8 bases, and 15 bases had no gene match. The germline V gene has CDR1 SQVTM and CDR2 ANQGSEA. This CDR3 contains 17 residues. The CDR3 nucleotides read TGCAGCTGCGGGGGACTAGCGGGCTTTTCGCAGACAGATACGCAGTATTTT. This codes for CSCGGLAGFSQTDTQYF.

The chain is built from TRBV5-1 and TRBJ1-2, with 8 nucleotides matching TRBD1. V was clipped by 2 bases and J by 4 bases; unmatched bases: 7. This CDR3 is built from 15 residues. Looked up from germline, CDR1 is SGHRS and CDR2 is YFSETQ. DNA of the CDR3: TGCGCCAGCAGCTTAGAGGTCAGGGGGCCCTATGGCTACACCTTC. It codes for CASSLEVRGPYGYTF.

This clone occurred a few times. V usage is TRBV7-9 and J usage is TRBJ2-7, with TRBD1 identical over 7 bases. Germline V CDR1 and CDR2: SEHNR, FQNEAQ (reference sequence). This CDR3 has 15 amino acids. The ends lost 3 bases at V and 5 bases at J; junction bases unmatched: 10. In DNA form, the CDR3 reads TGTGCCAGCAGCTTCGTCAAACAGGGGTCCCACGAGCAGTACTTC. It yields the protein CASSFVKQGSHEQYF.

V gene TRBV15 combines with J gene TRBJ2-2; D remains ambiguous. The germline V and J ends were trimmed by 1 base and 1 base, with 7 bases remaining between them. This CDR3 has 15 residues. CDR1 is LNHNV, CDR2 YYDKDF, per germline (reference sequence). The CDR3 loop reads CATSRGWLNTGELFF. The CDR3 DNA sequence: TGTGCCACCAGCAGAGGCTGGCTGAACACCGGGGAGCTGTTTTTT.

This chain joins TRBV7-2 and TRBJ2-7; tentatively, D is TRBD2 (6 bases). Germline V gives CDR1 SGHTA, CDR2 FQGNSA. The CDR3 contains 15 residues. V was shortened by 5 bases and J by 0 bases, with 14 bases between the two germline ends. The CDR3 loop reads CASSPLALSSYEQYF. The DNA of the CDR3 is TGTGCCAGCAGCCCCCTAGCGCTAAGCTCCTACGAGCAGTACTTC.

The rearrangement uses TRBV7-9 and TRBJ1-1; no definite D call. The CDR3 contains 14 residues. The V gene's germline CDR1 is SEHNR and CDR2 FQNEAQ (reference sequence). V was trimmed by 1 base and J by 1 base, leaving 7 bases between them. CDR3 loop: CASSLDPGNTEAFF. The CDR3 DNA reads as TGTGCCAGCAGCTTAGATCCCGGGAACACTGAAGCTTTCTTT.

This clone was observed once. This chain connects TRBV6-5 to TRBJ2-7; TRBD1 matches 7 bases. After removal of 6 bases from V and 2 bases from J, the junction contained 7 bases not matched to a gene. Germline CDR1 MNHEY, CDR2 SVGAGI. The CDR3 has 14 residues. The CDR3 is CASSLQGRTYEQYF. CDR3 sequence (DNA): TGTGCCAGCAGCCTACAGGGGCGTACCTACGAGCAGTACTTC.

The CDR3 sequence: CASSPGQYEGTQYF. DNA for the CDR3: TGTGCCAGCTCACCAGGGCAGTATGAGGGTACGCAGTATTTT. V usage is TRBV18 and J usage is TRBJ2-3; D perhaps matches TRBD2 (5 bases). Germline-derived CDR1 and CDR2 are KGHSH and LQKENI. V dropped 2 bases and J dropped 8 bases, with 14 bases sitting between them. The CDR3 is 14 amino acids.

The gene calls are TRBV29-1 and TRBJ2-5; 9 positions match TRBD2. J gave up 1 base and V 4 bases, and 16 bases lay outside the gene matches. This CDR3 region has 18 residues. Per germline, CDR1 SQVTM and CDR2 ANQGSEA. This CDR3 reads CSVATYRGRLAAQETQYF. In DNA form, the CDR3 reads TGCAGCGTTGCAACCTATCGAGGGAGACTAGCGGCCCAAGAGACCCAGTACTTC.